These T cell receptor beta chains were read from a single sample in a study of blood T cells in healthy people across ages. Each CDR3 protein is one row after TCRdb ran MiXCR on the 5' RACE reads. The table shows roughly 1.5 million distinct CDR3 sequences, with 35% to 45% occurring only once. The sequenced sample consisted of blood. These receptors were collected from a young woman in good health. Each CDR3 is given with its conserved first and last residue. A D gene is named only where the DNA matches it firmly. Clone size is given for some rows only: seen once, a few or many times, or a class if the clone is expanded.

abundance,d_gene,j_gene,v_gene,CDR3nt,CDR3aa
few,-,TRBJ1-2,TRBV4-2,TGTGCCAGCAGCCAAGATACGGGGGTAGCTAACTATGGCTACACCTTC,CASSQDTGVANYGYTF
once,-,TRBJ2-3,TRBV12-3/TRBV12-4,TGTGCCAGCAGCTTGAACCCGACGAGAACAGATACGGAGTATTTT,CASSLNPTRTDTEYF
few,TRBD1,TRBJ2-3,TRBV5-6,TGTGCCAGCAGCCCTACAGGGGGGCTGGCAGATACGCAGTATTTT,CASSPTGGLADTQYF
many,TRBD1,TRBJ2-1,TRBV6-6,TGTGCCAGCAGTTCCCACGCGGACAGGGGCAATGAGCAGTTCTTC,CASSSHADRGNEQFF
-,-,TRBJ1-2,TRBV24-1,TGTGCCACCAGGGGGGCGGATGGCTACACCTTC,CATRGADGYTF
-,-,TRBJ2-3,TRBV7-2,TGTGCCAGCAGCTTTGCCTACACAGATACGCAGTATTTT,CASSFAYTDTQYF
-,TRBD2,TRBJ2-4,TRBV7-2,TGTGCCAGCAGCTTGACAGCGGGGGTCTCTACGTTTAAGCAGTACTTC,CASSLTAGVSTFKQYF
-,-,TRBJ2-3,TRBV29-1,TGCAGCGTCTTGTCCCCAGATACGCAGTATTTT,CSVLSPDTQYF
-,-,TRBJ1-5,TRBV20-1,TGCAGTGCTGCGGGGGTTGGCCAGCCCCAGCATTTT,CSAAGVGQPQHF
few,TRBD1,TRBJ2-7,TRBV7-9,TGTGCCAGCAGCTATAGACAGGGCGGCGAGCAGTACTTC,CASSYRQGGEQYF
-,TRBD2,TRBJ2-2,TRBV7-7,TGTGCCAGCAGCTCTAGCGGGGGAACAAGGACCGGGGAGCTGTTTTTT,CASSSSGGTRTGELFF
few,TRBD1,TRBJ1-2,TRBV24-1,TGTGCCACAGCCGGGACAGGGGCTTCTGGCTACACCTTC,CATAGTGASGYTF
-,TRBD1,TRBJ1-4,TRBV20-1,TGCAGTGCTGGGACAGGAATTAAGGAAAAACTGTTTTTT,CSAGTGIKEKLFF
-,-,TRBJ2-1,TRBV6-1,TGTGCCAGCACCTCGAACCCCAGGGGATACAATGAGCAGTTCTTC,CASTSNPRGYNEQFF
once,-,TRBJ2-3,TRBV7-2,TGTGCCAGCAGCTTAGAGTCGGTACTAACCACAGATACGCAGTATTTT,CASSLESVLTTDTQYF
-,TRBD1,TRBJ1-3,TRBV5-1,TGCGCCAGCAGCTTCGGAGGAGCGACAGGGGGCTCTGGAAACACCATATATTTT,CASSFGGATGGSGNTIYF
few,-,TRBJ2-1,TRBV7-2,TGTGCCAGCAGCTTGCGTCCAGTCGTGGGCTATGAGCAGTTCTTC,CASSLRPVVGYEQFF
-,-,TRBJ2-1,TRBV7-2,TGTGCCAGCAGCTTGACTAGGGGGTATGAGCAGTTCTTC,CASSLTRGYEQFF
once,TRBD2,TRBJ2-7,TRBV10-3,TGCGCCATCAGTGATACTAGCGGGGAACACGACACCTACGAGCAGTACTTC,CAISDTSGEHDTYEQYF
few,-,TRBJ1-4,TRBV7-9,TGTGCCAGCAGCTTAGAGATGACTCCAGAAGTGTTTTTT,CASSLEMTPEVFF
few,TRBD2,TRBJ2-1,TRBV4-2,TGTGCCAGCAGCCAAGCCCATCGACTAGCGGGAGGTGGAAATGAGCAGTTCTTC,CASSQAHRLAGGGNEQFF
once,-,TRBJ2-2,TRBV28,TGTGCCAGCAGTTCCACCACAGGGCCCAACACCGGGGAGCTGTTTTTT,CASSSTTGPNTGELFF
-,-,TRBJ2-7,TRBV21-1,TGTGCCAGCAGCAAAGCAACGGGAATCACCTCCTACAATGAGCAGTACTTC,CASSKATGITSYNEQYF
-,TRBD1,TRBJ1-5,TRBV18,TGTGTCAGCTCACACGGACAGGCCGGCAATCAGCCCCAGCATTTT,CVSSHGQAGNQPQHF
-,TRBD2,TRBJ2-1,TRBV27,TGTGCCAGCAGTTCCGTAGCGGGCATATACAATGAGCAGTTCTTC,CASSSVAGIYNEQFF
once,TRBD1,TRBJ2-7,TRBV29-1,TGCAGCGTCGGGACAGGGGAAATCTACGAGCAGTACTTC,CSVGTGEIYEQYF
-,TRBD2,TRBJ2-5,TRBV7-3,TGTGCCAGCAGCTTAAGTGCGGCTAGCGGGATGAATGAGCAGTACTTC,CASSLSAASGMNEQYF
-,-,TRBJ2-7,TRBV11-3,TGTGCCAGCAGCTCGGGACGGGGGAACGAGCAGTACTTC,CASSSGRGNEQYF
-,-,TRBJ2-3,TRBV5-1,TGCGCCAGCAGCTCCCCCTGGGCAGATACGCAGTATTTT,CASSSPWADTQYF
once,-,TRBJ2-2,TRBV7-2,TGTGCCAGCAGCTTAGCTATTACCGGGGAGCTGTTTTTT,CASSLAITGELFF
-,-,TRBJ1-2,TRBV29-1,TGCAGCGCCGACGGGGGGACTAGCTATGGCTACACCTTC,CSADGGTSYGYTF
-,TRBD2,TRBJ2-7,TRBV24-1,TGTGCCACCAGTGATTTGCGGTCTAGCGGGAGTAGAGGTGAGCAGTACTTC,CATSDLRSSGSRGEQYF
-,-,TRBJ1-1,TRBV7-9,TGTGCCAGCAGCTTCGACCCAGCGTATATGAACACTGAAGCTTTCTTT,CASSFDPAYMNTEAFF
-,-,TRBJ1-2,TRBV27,TGTGCCAGCAGTTCCCAAACTGAGTCTGTGTATGGCTACACCTTC,CASSSQTESVYGYTF
-,-,TRBJ1-4,TRBV5-1,TGCGCCAGCAGCCCTAGACCGACGAATAATGAAAAACTGTTTTTT,CASSPRPTNNEKLFF
-,-,TRBJ1-2,TRBV19,TGTGCCAGTAGTATAGATGGACAGAGGTTCTATGGCTACACCTTC,CASSIDGQRFYGYTF
few,TRBD1,TRBJ2-7,TRBV7-2,TGTGCCAGCAGCTCCAGGACAGGGTTCGACGAGCAGTACTTC,CASSSRTGFDEQYF
-,TRBD2,TRBJ2-5,TRBV6-5,TGTGCCAGCAGGCCCGGGCGCCTAGCGGGGTACAATGAGCAGTACTTC,CASRPGRLAGYNEQYF
-,-,TRBJ1-1,TRBV12-3/TRBV12-4,TGTGCCAGCAGTTTTTCCACCCCGGGGAACACTGAAGCTTTCTTT,CASSFSTPGNTEAFF
-,TRBD2,TRBJ2-1,TRBV9,TGTGCCAGCAGCGTAGCTGGGACTAGCGGGGGGGTCGGTGAGCAGTTCTTC,CASSVAGTSGGVGEQFF
-,TRBD1,TRBJ2-5,TRBV7-9,TGTGCCAGCGAGGGGGCTGAGGAGACCCAGTACTTC,CASEGAEETQYF
few,-,TRBJ1-1,TRBV5-1,TGCGCCAGCAGAACACCCGGGAACACTGAAGCTTTCTTT,CASRTPGNTEAFF
few,TRBD2,TRBJ2-3,TRBV5-1,TGCGCCAGCACCCTAGCGGGGAGATCCACAGATACGCAGTATTTT,CASTLAGRSTDTQYF
-,-,TRBJ2-1,TRBV5-1,TGCGCCAGCAGCTTGGCCAGCGTCCCAAATGAGCAGTTCTTC,CASSLASVPNEQFF
-,TRBD2,TRBJ2-5,TRBV12-3/TRBV12-4,TGTGCCAGCAGTTTAGCCAGCGGGGGGGTGTCTGAGCAGTACTTC,CASSLASGGVSEQYF
few,-,TRBJ1-2,TRBV29-1,TGCAGCGTTGAAGAGTTCCCCCCTTCGGCGGGAGATCTCGGTTATGGCTACACCTTC,CSVEEFPPSAGDLGYGYTF
-,-,TRBJ1-1,TRBV28,TGTGCCAGTAGTTTGCCCGTTAACTCCGGGGGATTCACTGAAGCTTTCTTT,CASSLPVNSGGFTEAFF
many,TRBD2,TRBJ2-1,TRBV24-1,TGTGCCACCAGTGACCGGACTAGCGGGGGACTTAATGAGCAGTTCTTC,CATSDRTSGGLNEQFF
-,-,TRBJ2-7,TRBV12-3/TRBV12-4,TGTGCCAGCATGCGCAGGGTAGGCGAGGGCGAGCAGTACTTC,CASMRRVGEGEQYF
-,-,TRBJ2-1,TRBV21-1,TGTGCCAGCAGCAGGGAAGAGGTAGCGGACCACAATGAGCAGTTCTTC,CASSREEVADHNEQFF
few,TRBD1,TRBJ1-4,TRBV7-2,TGTGCCAGCAGCTATTGGACAGGGAAGGAAGAAAAACTGTTTTTT,CASSYWTGKEEKLFF
-,TRBD2,TRBJ2-1,TRBV3-1,TGTGCCAGCAGCCCGTTTAATAGCGGGAGGAATAATGAGCAGTTCTTC,CASSPFNSGRNNEQFF
-,-,TRBJ2-7,TRBV20-1,TGCAGTGCTAGGCCAGGGAACTACGAGCAGTACTTC,CSARPGNYEQYF
once,-,TRBJ1-1,TRBV7-2,TGTGCCAGCAGCCCCCAGACAGGACGGATCTTGGAAGCTTTCTTT,CASSPQTGRILEAFF